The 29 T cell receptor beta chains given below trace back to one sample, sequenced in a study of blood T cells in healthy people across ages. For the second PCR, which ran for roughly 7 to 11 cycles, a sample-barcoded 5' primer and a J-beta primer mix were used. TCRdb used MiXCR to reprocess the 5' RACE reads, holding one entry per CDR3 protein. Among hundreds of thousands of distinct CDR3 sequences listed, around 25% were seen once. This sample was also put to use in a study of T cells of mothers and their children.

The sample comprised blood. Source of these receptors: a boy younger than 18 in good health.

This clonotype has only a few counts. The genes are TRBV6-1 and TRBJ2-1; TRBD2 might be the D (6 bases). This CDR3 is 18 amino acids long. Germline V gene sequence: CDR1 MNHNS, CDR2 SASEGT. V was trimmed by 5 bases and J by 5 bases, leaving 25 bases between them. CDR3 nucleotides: TGTGCCAGCAGTACCGGACTAAGGCTCTTGGCAACTAACAATGAGCAGTTCTTC. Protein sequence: CASSTGLRLLATNNEQFF.

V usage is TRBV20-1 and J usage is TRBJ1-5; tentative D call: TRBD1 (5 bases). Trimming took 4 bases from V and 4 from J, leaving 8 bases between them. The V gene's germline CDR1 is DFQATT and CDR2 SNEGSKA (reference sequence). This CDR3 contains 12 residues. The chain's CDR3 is CSATAGNQPQHF. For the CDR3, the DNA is TGCAGTGCTACGGCAGGGAATCAGCCCCAGCATTTT.

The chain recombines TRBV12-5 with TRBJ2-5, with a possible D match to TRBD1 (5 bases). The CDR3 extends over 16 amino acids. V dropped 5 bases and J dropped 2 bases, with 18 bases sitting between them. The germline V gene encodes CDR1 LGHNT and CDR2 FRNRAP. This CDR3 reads CASGPPTASAQETQYF. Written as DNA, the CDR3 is TGTGCTAGTGGTCCGCCGACAGCCTCGGCACAAGAGACCCAGTACTTC.

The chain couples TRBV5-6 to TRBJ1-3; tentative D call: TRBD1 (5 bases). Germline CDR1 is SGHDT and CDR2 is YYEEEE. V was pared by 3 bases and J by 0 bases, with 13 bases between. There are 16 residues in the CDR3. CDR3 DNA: TGTGCCAGCAGCTCATGGACGGGGCTCTCTGGAAACACCATATATTTT. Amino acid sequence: CASSSWTGLSGNTIYF.

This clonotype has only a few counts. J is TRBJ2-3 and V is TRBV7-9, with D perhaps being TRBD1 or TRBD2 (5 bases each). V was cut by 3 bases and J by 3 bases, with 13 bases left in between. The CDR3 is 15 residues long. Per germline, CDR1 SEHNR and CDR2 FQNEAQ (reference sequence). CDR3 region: CASSFTGTVTDTQYF. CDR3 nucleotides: TGTGCCAGCAGCTTCACCGGGACCGTGACAGATACGCAGTATTTT.

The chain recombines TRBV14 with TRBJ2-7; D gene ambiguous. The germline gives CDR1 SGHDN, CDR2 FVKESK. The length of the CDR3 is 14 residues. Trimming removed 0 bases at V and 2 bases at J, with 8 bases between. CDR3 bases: TGTGCCAGCAGCCAAGATCTTGTCCCCTACGAGCAGTACTTC. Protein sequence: CASSQDLVPYEQYF. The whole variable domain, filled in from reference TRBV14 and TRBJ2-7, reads EAGVTQFPSHSVIEKGQTVTLRCDPISGHDNLYWYRRVMGKEIKFLLHFVKESKQDESGMPNNRFLAERTGGTYSTLKVQPAELEDSGVYFCASSQDLVPYEQYFGPGTRLTVT.

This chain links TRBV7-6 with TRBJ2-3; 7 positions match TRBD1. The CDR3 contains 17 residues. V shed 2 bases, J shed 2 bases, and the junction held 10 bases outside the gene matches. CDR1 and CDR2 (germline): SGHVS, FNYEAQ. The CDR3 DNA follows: TGTGCCAGCAGCTTAACCTCCGGGACAGACTCCACAGATACGCAGTATTTT. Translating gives CASSLTSGTDSTDTQYF.

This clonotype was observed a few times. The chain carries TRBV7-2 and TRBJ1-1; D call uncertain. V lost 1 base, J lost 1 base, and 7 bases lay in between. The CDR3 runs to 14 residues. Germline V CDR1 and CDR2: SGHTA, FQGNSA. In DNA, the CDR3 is TGTGCCAGCAGCTTAGTTTCAGCGAACACTGAAGCTTTCTTT. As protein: CASSLVSANTEAFF.

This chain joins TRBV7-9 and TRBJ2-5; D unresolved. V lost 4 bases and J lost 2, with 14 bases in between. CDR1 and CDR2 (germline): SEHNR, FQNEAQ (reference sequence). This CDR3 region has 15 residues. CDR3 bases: TGTGCCAGCAGCTGGCCCCAGGACCTACAAGAGACCCAGTACTTC. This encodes CASSWPQDLQETQYF.

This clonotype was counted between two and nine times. CDR3 DNA sequence: TGCGCCAGCAGCCCAGTTGGGACTAGCGGTAGCACAGATACGCAGTATTTT. Residues: CASSPVGTSGSTDTQYF. The chain carries TRBV4-1 and TRBJ2-3; TRBD2 agrees at 11 bases. The germline CDR1 and CDR2 sequences are MGHRA and YSYEKL. J lost 0 bases, V lost 4 bases, and 6 bases had no gene match. The CDR3 has 17 residues.

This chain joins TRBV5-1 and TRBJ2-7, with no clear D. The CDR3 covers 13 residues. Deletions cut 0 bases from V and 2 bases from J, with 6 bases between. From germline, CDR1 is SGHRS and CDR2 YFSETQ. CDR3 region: CASSLDGAYEQYF. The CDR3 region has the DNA TGCGCCAGCAGCTTGGACGGTGCCTACGAGCAGTACTTC.

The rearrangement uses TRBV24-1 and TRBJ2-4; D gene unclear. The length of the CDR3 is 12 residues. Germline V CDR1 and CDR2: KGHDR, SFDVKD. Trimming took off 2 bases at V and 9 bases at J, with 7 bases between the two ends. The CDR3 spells CATSDSVGIQYF. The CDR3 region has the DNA TGTGCCACCAGTGATTCCGTAGGCATTCAGTACTTC.

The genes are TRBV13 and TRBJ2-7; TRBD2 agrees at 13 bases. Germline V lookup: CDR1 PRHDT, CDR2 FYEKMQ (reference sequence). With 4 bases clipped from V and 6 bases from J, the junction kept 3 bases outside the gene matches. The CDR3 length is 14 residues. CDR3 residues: CASSSRLAGGEQYF. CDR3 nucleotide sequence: TGTGCCAGCAGCTCTCGACTAGCGGGAGGCGAGCAGTACTTC.

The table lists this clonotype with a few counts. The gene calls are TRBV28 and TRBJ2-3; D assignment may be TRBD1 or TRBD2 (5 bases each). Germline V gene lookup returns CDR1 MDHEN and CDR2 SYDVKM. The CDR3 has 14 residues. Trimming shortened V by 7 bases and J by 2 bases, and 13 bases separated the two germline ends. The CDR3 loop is CASTRGRITDTQYF. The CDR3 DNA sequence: TGTGCCAGCACAAGGGGACGTATCACAGATACGCAGTATTTT.

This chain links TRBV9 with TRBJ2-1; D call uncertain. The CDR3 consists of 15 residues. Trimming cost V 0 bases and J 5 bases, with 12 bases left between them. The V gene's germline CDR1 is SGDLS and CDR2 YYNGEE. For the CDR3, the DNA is TGTGCCAGCAGCGTAGAGCTGGAGATAGACAATGAGCAGTTCTTC. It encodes CASSVELEIDNEQFF.

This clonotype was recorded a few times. The CDR3 loop reads CSAREASGRPSSYEQYF. CDR3 in DNA: TGCAGTGCTAGGGAGGCTAGCGGGCGCCCCAGCTCCTACGAGCAGTACTTC. The V and J genes are TRBV20-1 and TRBJ2-7; 8 bases match TRBD2. V trimming: 3 bases; J trimming: 0 bases; junction bases outside the gene matches: 13. The CDR3 loop spans 17 amino acids. Germline V gene lookup returns CDR1 DFQATT and CDR2 SNEGSKA (reference sequence).

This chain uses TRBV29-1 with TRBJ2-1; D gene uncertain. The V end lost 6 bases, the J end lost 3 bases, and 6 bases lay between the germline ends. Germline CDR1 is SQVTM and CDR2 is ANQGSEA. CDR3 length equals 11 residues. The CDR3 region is CSVMDYNEQFF. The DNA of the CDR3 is TGCAGCGTAATGGACTACAATGAGCAGTTCTTC.

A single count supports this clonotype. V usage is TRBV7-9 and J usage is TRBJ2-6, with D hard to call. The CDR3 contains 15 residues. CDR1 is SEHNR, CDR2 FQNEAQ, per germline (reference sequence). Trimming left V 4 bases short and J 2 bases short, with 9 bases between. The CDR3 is CASSSFGTGANVLTF. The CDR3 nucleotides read TGTGCCAGCAGCTCCTTTGGGACTGGGGCCAACGTCCTGACTTTC.

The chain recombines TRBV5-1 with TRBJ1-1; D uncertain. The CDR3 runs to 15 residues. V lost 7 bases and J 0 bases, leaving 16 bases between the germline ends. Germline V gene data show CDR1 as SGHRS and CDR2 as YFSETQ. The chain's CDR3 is CASGEGGDLNTEAFF. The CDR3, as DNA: TGCGCCAGCGGGGAGGGAGGAGACTTGAACACTGAAGCTTTCTTT. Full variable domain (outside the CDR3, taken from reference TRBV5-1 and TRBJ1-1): KAGVTQTPRYLIKTRGQQVTLSCSPISGHRSVSWYQQTPGQGLQFLFEYFSETQRNKGNFPGRFSGRQFSNSRSEMNVSTLELGDSALYLCASGEGGDLNTEAFFGQGTRLTVV.

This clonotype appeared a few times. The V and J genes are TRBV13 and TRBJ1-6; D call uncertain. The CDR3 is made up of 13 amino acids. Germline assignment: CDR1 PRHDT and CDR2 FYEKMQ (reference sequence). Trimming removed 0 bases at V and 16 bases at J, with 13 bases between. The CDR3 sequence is CASSLGLRDYLHF. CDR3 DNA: TGTGCCAGCAGCTTAGGATTAAGGGATTATCTCCACTTT.

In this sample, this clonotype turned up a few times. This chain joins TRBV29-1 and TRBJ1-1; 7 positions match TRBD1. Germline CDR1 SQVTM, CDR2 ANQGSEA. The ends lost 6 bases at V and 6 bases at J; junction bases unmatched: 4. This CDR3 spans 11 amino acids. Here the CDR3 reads CSVQGGAEAFF. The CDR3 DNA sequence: TGCAGCGTCCAGGGGGGAGCTGAAGCTTTCTTT.

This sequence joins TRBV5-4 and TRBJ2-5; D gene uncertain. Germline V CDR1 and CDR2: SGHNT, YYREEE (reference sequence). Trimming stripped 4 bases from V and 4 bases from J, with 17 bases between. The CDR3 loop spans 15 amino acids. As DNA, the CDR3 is TGTGCCAGCAGCCTAACACGGGCCTCCCTAGAGACCCAGTACTTC. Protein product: CASSLTRASLETQYF.

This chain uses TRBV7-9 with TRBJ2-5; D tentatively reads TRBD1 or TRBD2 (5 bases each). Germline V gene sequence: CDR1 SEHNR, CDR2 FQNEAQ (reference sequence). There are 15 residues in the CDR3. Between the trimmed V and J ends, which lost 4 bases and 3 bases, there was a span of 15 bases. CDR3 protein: CASSSLTAAKETQYF. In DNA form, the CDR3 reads TGTGCCAGCAGCTCCTTGACAGCGGCGAAAGAGACCCAGTACTTC.

CDR3 sequence reads: CASSLGTGGDEKLFF. CDR3 nucleotide sequence: TGCGCCAGCAGCTTGGGGACAGGGGGAGATGAAAAACTGTTTTTT. The V and J genes are TRBV5-1 and TRBJ1-4; 10 bases line up with TRBD1. Looked up from germline, CDR1 is SGHRS and CDR2 is YFSETQ. J was trimmed by 6 bases and V by 0 bases; bases with no gene match: 2. CDR3 size: 15 residues.

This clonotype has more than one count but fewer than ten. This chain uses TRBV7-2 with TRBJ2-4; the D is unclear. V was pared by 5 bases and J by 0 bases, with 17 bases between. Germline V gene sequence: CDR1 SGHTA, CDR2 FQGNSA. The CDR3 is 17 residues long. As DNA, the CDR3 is TGTGCCAGCAGCACTTATCCGGCTGGCTTAGCCAAAAACATTCAGTACTTC. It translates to CASSTYPAGLAKNIQYF.

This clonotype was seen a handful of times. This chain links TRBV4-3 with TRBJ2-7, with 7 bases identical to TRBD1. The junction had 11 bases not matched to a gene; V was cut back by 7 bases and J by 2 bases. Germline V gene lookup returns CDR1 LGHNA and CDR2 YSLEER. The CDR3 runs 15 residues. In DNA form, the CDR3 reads TGCGCCAGCAAGATCGACAGGGAATATGCCTACGAGCAGTACTTC. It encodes CASKIDREYAYEQYF.

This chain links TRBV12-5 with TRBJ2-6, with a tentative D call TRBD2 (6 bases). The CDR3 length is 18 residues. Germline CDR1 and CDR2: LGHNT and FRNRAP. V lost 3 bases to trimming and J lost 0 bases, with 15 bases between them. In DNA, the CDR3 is TGTGCTAGTGGTTTTATGAGGGAGGCCCGCTCTGGGGCCAACGTCCTGACTTTC. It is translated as CASGFMREARSGANVLTF.

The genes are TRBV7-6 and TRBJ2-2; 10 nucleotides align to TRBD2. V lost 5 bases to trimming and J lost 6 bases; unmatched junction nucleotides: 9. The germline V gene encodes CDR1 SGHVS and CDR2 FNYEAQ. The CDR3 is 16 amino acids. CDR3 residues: CASSPTSGRGAGELFF. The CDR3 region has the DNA TGTGCCAGCAGCCCAACAAGCGGGAGGGGAGCCGGGGAGCTGTTTTTT.

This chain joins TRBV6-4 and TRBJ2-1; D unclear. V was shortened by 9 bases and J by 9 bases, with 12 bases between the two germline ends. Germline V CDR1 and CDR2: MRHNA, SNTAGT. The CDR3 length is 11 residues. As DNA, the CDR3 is TGTGCCAGGAGAGACTCCGGTGAGCAGTTCTTC. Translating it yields CARRDSGEQFF.